Listed here is a single T cell receptor (beta chain). The antigen remains undetermined. These data belong to a study of shared clonotypes between healthy human individuals. Whole-study results and caveats: Among several donors, approximately 5% of naive CD4 clonotypes were found in common. In contrast to clonotypes shared by all four donors, non-shared clonotypes had lower generation probabilities. Tissue TCR repertoires likely differ from these blood-only repertoires.

Across several immunoSEQ plates, the genomic DNA of each subset was split evenly. Assay used: immunoSEQ multiplex PCR; TCRdb lists only in-frame clones, some missing. The table lists some 2,100,000 clones, roughly 91% of them singletons. There are 15 residues in the CDR3. Germline-derived CDR1 and CDR2 are SGDLS and YYNGEE. The ends lost 3 bases at V and 3 bases at J; junction bases unmatched: 3. Only CD45RO-negative cells positively selected for CCR7 counted as naive CD8 cells, so terminally differentiated effector memory CD45RA+ cells were excluded. Sequencing was performed on naive CD8+ T cells from PBMCs. This TCR came from a man between 18 and 29 years old in good health. Some clones in this sample may be carry-over from other donors' samples. V gene TRBV9 combines with J gene TRBJ2-3, with 11 bases lining up with TRBD2. CDR3 residues: CASSGSGRATDTQYF. CDR3 in DNA: TGTGCCAGCAGCGGTAGCGGGAGGGCGACAGATACGCAGTATTTT.